The 5 T cell receptor beta chains reported below all come from one sample, sequenced in a study of CD8 T cells in ankylosing spondylitis. Study-wide findings and caveats: One TCR beta motif, made up of under ten highly homologous variants, appeared characteristic of ankylosing spondylitis blood.

These TCRs are of unknown antigen specificity. TCRdb itself ran the 5' RACE reads through MiXCR, one entry per CDR3 protein. The repertoire includes roughly 370,000 distinct CDR3 sequences, around 20% of them detected once, and approximately 16% sits in the top ten. Sequencing input: blood, either unsorted or a sorted T cell fraction (not recorded which). The receptors were gathered from a male donor with ankylosing spondylitis.

This clonotype has ten or more counts. The chain combines TRBV25-1 with TRBJ2-6; a weak D match, TRBD1 (6 bases). V lost 5 bases to trimming and J lost 1 base, with 9 bases between them. The CDR3 sequence is 15 residues long. CDR1 and CDR2 from the germline V gene are MGHDK and SYGVNS. In DNA, the CDR3 is TGTGCCAGCAGTTTACAGGGATCTGGGGCCAACGTCCTGACTTTC. Its translation: CASSLQGSGANVLTF.

The V and J genes are TRBV20-1 and TRBJ2-3; 10 positions match TRBD2. CDR3 length equals 14 residues. The V gene's germline CDR1 is DFQATT and CDR2 SNEGSKA (reference sequence). Germline trimming cut 5 bases from V and 5 bases from J; bases unmatched to any gene: 7. This CDR3 is CSALEPSGRDTQYF. The CDR3 DNA follows: TGCAGTGCTCTAGAGCCTAGCGGGAGAGATACGCAGTATTTT.

This clonotype was observed a handful of times. This chain joins TRBV11-3 and TRBJ2-7, with TRBD2 matching over 14 bases. V shed 1 base, J shed 6 bases, and the junction held 5 bases outside the gene matches. Germline V lookup: CDR1 SGHNT, CDR2 YENEEA. The CDR3 spans 16 residues. CDR3 DNA: TGTGCCAGCAGCTTAGGGGGACTAGCGGGAGTTTCCGAGCAGTACTTC. This encodes CASSLGGLAGVSEQYF.

This sequence joins TRBV12-3 or TRBV12-4 and TRBJ2-7; D is uncertain. CDR3 size: 13 residues. Trimming removed 6 bases at V and 4 bases at J, with 13 bases between. CDR3 DNA: TGTGCCAGCAGGGCAGGATTGGTTTACGAGCAGTACTTC. Translating gives CASRAGLVYEQYF.

This clonotype was detected only a few times. The rearrangement uses TRBV7-3 and TRBJ2-1, with 13 bases identical to TRBD2. V lost 5 bases, J lost 8 bases, and 18 bases stayed unmatched. This CDR3 spans 19 amino acids. Germline V CDR1 and CDR2: SGHTA, FQGTGA. CDR3 amino acids: CASSLPGLAGRSATDEQFF. CDR3 nucleotide sequence: TGTGCCAGCAGCCTCCCGGGACTAGCGGGGAGGTCTGCGACGGATGAGCAGTTCTTC.